This TCR beta chain was recovered during a study of CD4 T cells in relation to SARS-CoV-2 and coronaviruses (dated by TCRdb to about 2021). Context from the whole study: In the ViraFEST assay, PBMCs were cultured with antigen for 10 days, after which TCR beta CDR3s were sequenced to identify clonal expansions specific to the antigen. An HIV-1 Nef peptide pool or a culture without peptide was used as the negative reference condition. Using patient-derived lymphoblastoid cell lines, the shared crossreactive spike epitopes were mapped to their HLA restriction. At the level of individual TCR clonotypes, the study evaluated whether memory CD4+ T cells crossreact between the spike proteins of SARS-CoV-2 and those of common cold coronaviruses. The Adaptive Biotechnologies TCR-sequencing kit was used to sequence samples from a few pre-COVID donors and the naive versus memory experiments, whereas other data were Illumina-based. A different TCR-beta assay, based on Illumina, was used to sequence expansion assays from other donors in the study.

CD4+ T cells from unexposed donors were collected before the COVID-19 pandemic (2011-2018). Following 10 days of culture, the EasySep CD4+ T cell isolation kit was used to isolate CD4+ T cells. Unexposed donor CD4+ T cells were tested for reactivity to SARS-CoV-2 S and N and four common cold coronavirus spike pools, as cell number allowed. PBMCs were cultured at approximately 2 million per well in IMDM supplemented with 5% human AB serum and 9 to 10 IU/ml IL-2. Half of the culture medium was replaced with fresh IL-2-containing medium on days 3 and 7. In general, triplicate replicate wells were used for every peptide culture condition. Leukapheresis product for the unexposed donors was bought commercially. Ficoll-Paque PLUS gradient centrifugation was used to isolate PBMCs from either whole blood or leukapheresis product. PBMCs were either cryopreserved at -140°C or used fresh in the expansion assay. The QIAamp Micro DNA Kit was used to extract genomic DNA from the CD4+ T cells.

A distance of 4 bases separates the germline ends of V and J, which lose 4 bases and 7 bases respectively. From a lookup of the germline V gene, CDR1 and CDR2 are LGHNA and YNFKEQ. The CDR3 has 11 amino acids, counting the end cysteine and phenylalanine. This entry keeps only the CDR3 DNA: 33 bases, framed from base 1. General conclusions and limits of the study: Memory CD4+ clonotypes crossrecognizing SARS-CoV-2 and at least one common cold coronavirus spike were found in around 59% of donors. No donor contributed both pre-pandemic and post-infection samples, which limited tracing the source of pre-existing responses. Significantly weaker SARS-CoV-2-driven expansion was shown by crossreactive clones than by monoreactive clones, consistent with antigenic imprinting. Since the crossreactivity analysis centred on spike protein, crossreactivity against other viral proteins was not assessed. The study was limited by small numbers of patients and tested TCRs.

This clone has just one count. Its antigen is not yet known. The sample holds no much larger clone one base away, and base qualities are not on file. The receptor library was made with the immunoSEQ multiplex PCR assay. On the authors' methods: During preprocessing, nonproductive sequences were discarded, as were any CDR3s that did not begin with C, did not end with F or W, or were shorter than 7 amino acids. Antigen-specific clonotypes were called with the MANAFEST web app, based on expansion relative to reference and other culture wells. To be counted as positive, a clone had to show significant expansion compared with the reference culture, at an FDR below 0.05, in 2 of 3 replicate wells. Positive clones also required significant expansion versus all other tandem wells and an odds ratio above 5. After three terminal residues were trimmed from each end, CDR3 homology was quantified as pairwise Levenshtein distance using the stringdist R package. In its TCRdb copy, this immuneACCESS table keeps in-frame sequences only and misses some clones. Where compared with another copy, unresolved V genes explain less than half of these, and the others have no known cause. That table is the source of V, J and clone size, and D and trimming were worked out from the DNA. The sample table shows under 20,000 clones, and roughly 77% are seen once. The ten largest account for 21% of the sample.

Material: CD4+ T cells from PBMCs, cultured in vitro. The receptor was isolated from a human donor in good health. The V and J segments used are TRBV4-2 and TRBJ1-4; no D gene call is confident. The base sequence is TGTGCCAGCAGCCTCTTTGAAAAACTGTTTTTT. It specifies CASSLFEKLFF.